This T cell receptor (beta chain) was documented in a study of T cells after yellow fever vaccination. Notes on this clonotype: The antigen remains unidentified.

Study findings and constraints: The bulk population could contribute abundant contaminating clonotypes to FACS-sorted repertoires.

Germline CDR1 and CDR2: DFQATT and SNEGSKA (reference sequence). The CDR3 covers 14 residues. Germline trimming cut 6 bases from V and 5 bases from J; bases unmatched to any gene: 11. TCRdb fed the 5' RACE reads into MiXCR, producing one record per CDR3 protein. The repertoire includes some 550,000 distinct CDR3 sequences, approximately 21% of them detected once, and 14% sits in the top ten. The sequence was collected from a young man who received the YFV17D yellow fever vaccine. V is TRBV20-1 and J is TRBJ1-1; TRBD1 matches 8 bases. Source: PBMCs, taken 15 days after the yellow fever booster vaccination. The CDR3 loop is CSAPDRTGYTEAFF. The CDR3 DNA is TGCAGTGCCCCTGATCGGACAGGGTATACTGAAGCTTTCTTT.